The rows below give T cell receptor beta chains drawn from one sample of a study of immune heterogeneity within non-small cell lung tumors. TCRdb analysed the multiplex PCR reads with MiXCR anew, one entry per CDR3 protein. The profile shows tens of thousands of distinct CDR3 sequences, 25% to 30% of them singletons. Sequenced material: lung tumor tissue. The origin of the receptors is a man in his forties with non-small cell lung cancer. Both conserved end residues are part of each CDR3. The D gene is left open where the match is weak. Expanded clones get a size class; other rows say once, few or many, or leave the size out.

>12|.|TRBJ2-5|TRBD1|TRBV6-1
TGTGCCAGCACTAGGGACAGGGGAGCCCAGTACTTC
CASTRDRGAQYF
>14|.|TRBJ1-1|.|TRBV13
TGTGCCAGCAGTGAATCGAGGGGGAACACTGAAGCTTTCTTT
CASSESRGNTEAFF
>15|.|TRBJ2-6|.|TRBV24-1
TGTGCCACCAGTGATGCCTCAGAGGGGGCCAACGTCCTGACTTTC
CATSDASEGANVLTF
>17|few|TRBJ1-5|TRBD1|TRBV18
TGTGCCAGCTCACCAGCTGGGGACAGCCAACCAAAGGGGCCCCAGCATTTT
CASSPAGDSQPKGPQHF
>17|medium-sized|TRBJ1-6|.|TRBV6-5
TGTGCCAGCAGTTACTCGAAGGGTACAGGCGCTATATCACCCCTCCACTTT
CASSYSKGTGAISPLHF
>17|many|TRBJ2-5|TRBD1|TRBV27
TGTGCCAGCAGTTTATATTCCGGGACAGGGCCCCGAGAGACCCAGTACTTC
CASSLYSGTGPRETQYF
>15|.|TRBJ2-5|TRBD2|TRBV7-3
TGTGCCAGCAGCCCAGGGACTAGCAGGAGTGAGACCCAGTACTTC
CASSPGTSRSETQYF
>17|many|TRBJ2-1|TRBD2|TRBV7-9
TGTGCCACCCCCCGGAGGGGAAGTGGGAGGGCCGTCGATGAGCAGTTCTTC
CATPRRGSGRAVDEQFF
>15|few|TRBJ2-3|TRBD2|TRBV5-4
TGTGCCAGCAGCTTGGAAGCGGGAGGGCCAGATACGCAGTATTTT
CASSLEAGGPDTQYF
>15|medium-sized|TRBJ1-1|TRBD1|TRBV6-2/TRBV6-3
TGTGCCAGCAGTTACTCGAGGACAGGGCGGACTGAAGCTTTCTTT
CASSYSRTGRTEAFF
>16|.|TRBJ2-3|.|TRBV7-8
TGTGCCAGCAGCTTCCCCCTGGGGGGCCGGGCAGATACGCAGTATTTT
CASSFPLGGRADTQYF
>14|medium-sized|TRBJ1-2|TRBD1|TRBV6-1
TGTGCCAGCAGCAACAGGGGGCAGGTTGGTGGCTACACCTTC
CASSNRGQVGGYTF
>15|.|TRBJ2-7|TRBD2|TRBV3-1
TGTGCCAGCAGCCAAGGGGAGGGGAAGTCCTACGAGCAGTACTTC
CASSQGEGKSYEQYF
>11|.|TRBJ2-7|.|TRBV10-3
TGTGCCTCATCCCCGGCTAACGAGCAGTACTTC
CASSPANEQYF
>14|.|TRBJ2-3|.|TRBV7-8
TGTGCCAGCAGCCTGCGGGATGGCACAGATACGCAGTATTTT
CASSLRDGTDTQYF
>16|many|TRBJ1-2|.|TRBV7-2
TGTGCCAGCAGCTCGCCCGAACGGCAGAATAACTATGGCTACACCTTC
CASSSPERQNNYGYTF
>15|.|TRBJ1-1|TRBD1|TRBV5-4
TGTGCCAGCAGCTTGGGTGGACAGGCGGGCACTGAAGCTTTCTTT
CASSLGGQAGTEAFF
>16|many|TRBJ2-1|TRBD1|TRBV3-1
TGTGCCAGCAGCCAAGAGGGGCAGGGGGCCAGCAATGAGCAGTTCTTC
CASSQEGQGASNEQFF
>13|many|TRBJ1-1|.|TRBV4-1
TGCGCCAGCAGCCAAGAACGGAACACTGAAGCTTTCTTT
CASSQERNTEAFF
>12|.|TRBJ2-2|.|TRBV5-1
TGCGCCAGCAGCTTGGTTCCCGGGGAGCTGTTTTTT
CASSLVPGELFF
>15|few|TRBJ2-3|TRBD2|TRBV7-3
TGTGCCAGCAGCCCCGGCGGGGGGCCCACAGATACGCAGTATTTT
CASSPGGGPTDTQYF
>15|.|TRBJ1-5|.|TRBV6-1
TGTGCCAGCACCCCGGGATTCGGAGGCAATCAGCCCCAGCATTTT
CASTPGFGGNQPQHF
>15|few|TRBJ2-5|TRBD2|TRBV5-1
TGCGCCAGCAGAAGGACTAGCGGGGCGAAAGAGACCCAGTACTTC
CASRRTSGAKETQYF
>14|.|TRBJ2-3|.|TRBV20-1
TGCAGTGCAAGTAGAGGGAGGCGGCGAGATACGCAGTATTTT
CSASRGRRRDTQYF
>15|many|TRBJ2-7|.|TRBV7-2
TGTGCCAGCAGCGACTTGGACTATTTGTCTAGCGAGCAGTACTTC
CASSDLDYLSSEQYF
>13|.|TRBJ2-1|.|TRBV20-1
TGCAGTGCTAGGATTACTAGCTCCAATGAGCAGTTCTTC
CSARITSSNEQFF
>16|medium-sized|TRBJ1-2|TRBD1|TRBV7-3
TGTGCCAGCAGCCCAACAGGGGCGGGCGAGATCTATGGCTACACCTTC
CASSPTGAGEIYGYTF
>12|.|TRBJ1-1|.|TRBV7-9
TGTGCCAGCAGCCGAACCGACACTGAAGCTTTCTTT
CASSRTDTEAFF